The 18 T cell receptor beta chains in this list originate from one sample, sequenced in a study of cytomegalovirus exposure and HLA in healthy donors. Vbeta (60) and Jbeta (13) primers were used in the PCR. Libraries were prepared by immunoSEQ multiplex PCR; TCRdb keeps only in-frame clonotypes and omits some of them. The table shows 180,000 or so clones, with roughly four fifths occurring only once. The sample taken for sequencing was PBMCs. The source of these receptors is a man between 18 and 35 years old in good health and CMV-seronegative.

This rearrangement joins TRBV10-3 to TRBJ2-1; 8 bases match TRBD2. This CDR3 comprises 15 residues. Unmatched junction bases numbered 8, after V lost 3 bases and J lost 7 bases. Germline CDR1 ENHRY, CDR2 SYGVKD. The CDR3 reads CAISDRSGGGNEQFF. As DNA, the CDR3 is TGTGCCATCAGTGATCGGAGCGGGGGAGGGAATGAGCAGTTCTTC.

This sequence joins TRBV28 and TRBJ2-3, with D uncertain. The germline V gene has CDR1 MDHEN and CDR2 SYDVKM. V was cut by 2 bases and J by 4 bases, with 7 bases left in between. This CDR3 is 13 amino acids long. Here the CDR3 DNA reads TGTGCCAGCAGTTTAATAGAAGCAGATACGCAGTATTTT. This sequence encodes CASSLIEADTQYF.

This sequence joins TRBV28 and TRBJ1-1; the match to TRBD1 covers 7 bases. The CDR3 spans 14 residues. Per the germline V gene, CDR1 is MDHEN and CDR2 is SYDVKM. Trimming cost V 5 bases and J 6 bases; bases outside gene matches: 9. CDR3 sequence (DNA): TGTGCCAGCAGTCCGGACAGGCCACTACCTGAAGCTTTCTTT. It yields the protein CASSPDRPLPEAFF.

This clone has just a few counts. The CDR3 spells CASRPGTANGYTF. The CDR3 DNA is TGCGCCAGCAGGCCTGGGACAGCCAATGGCTACACCTTC. The chain uses TRBV5-1 and TRBJ1-2; TRBD1 aligns across 7 bases. The CDR3 runs to 13 residues. Trimming cost V 5 bases and J 6 bases; bases outside gene matches: 7. CDR1 SGHRS and CDR2 YFSETQ come from the germline V gene.

The V and J genes are TRBV28 and TRBJ1-5; TRBD1 agrees at 10 bases. This CDR3 is 16 amino acids long. With V trimmed by 6 bases and J by 4 bases, 9 bases remained unmatched. CDR1 is MDHEN and CDR2 is SYDVKM in the germline V gene. The CDR3 DNA is TGTGCCAGCAGGATGGGGGACAGGGGTGGGAATCAGCCCCAGCATTTT. Translated: CASRMGDRGGNQPQHF.

The rearrangement uses TRBV4-1 and TRBJ1-6, with D possibly matching TRBD1 (6 bases). V was shortened by 5 bases and J by 6 bases, with 11 bases between the two germline ends. CDR1 and CDR2 from the germline V gene are MGHRA and YSYEKL. The CDR3 has 14 amino acids. Written as DNA, the CDR3 is TGCGCCAGCAGCTCCGACAGGACTAATTCACCCCTCCACTTT. The encoded protein is CASSSDRTNSPLHF.

The V and J genes are TRBV5-6 and TRBJ1-6; D uncertain. The ends were cut back, 6 bases at V and 7 bases at J, with 17 bases in the middle. The CDR3 is 15 amino acids. Germline V gene sequence: CDR1 SGHDT, CDR2 YYEEEE. The CDR3 DNA reads TGTGCCAGCACCCCCGGTCCGGGAAAGAATTCACCCCTCCACTTT. Protein sequence: CASTPGPGKNSPLHF.

The chain uses TRBV7-9 and TRBJ2-3, with 8 bases fitting TRBD2. Trimming removed 2 bases from V and 3 bases from J; junction bases left unmatched: 4. Germline-derived CDR1 and CDR2 are SEHNR and FQNEAQ (reference sequence). The CDR3 is 15 residues long. The CDR3 DNA sequence: TGTGCCAGCAGCTTACGGGGGGGTAGTACAGATACGCAGTATTTT. Encoded protein: CASSLRGGSTDTQYF. Using reference TRBV7-9 and TRBJ2-3 for the parts outside the CDR3, the full variable domain is DTGVSQNPRHKITKRGQNVTFRCDPISEHNRLYWYRQTLGQGPEFLTYFQNEAQLEKSRLLSDRFSAERPKGSFSTLEIQRTEQGDSAMYLCASSLRGGSTDTQYFGPGTRLTVL.

The genes are TRBV4-2 and TRBJ2-7; TRBD2 agrees at 11 bases. Germline lookup yields CDR1 LGHNA and CDR2 YNFKEQ. J was trimmed by 4 bases and V by 7 bases; bases with no gene match: 9. This CDR3 is built from 15 residues. CDR3 sequence (DNA): TGTGCCAGCAACTTCGCTACTAGCGGGAGTTACGAGCAGTACTTC. It encodes CASNFATSGSYEQYF.

The CDR3 sequence: CATSRREGDRREQYF. Here the CDR3 DNA reads TGTGCCACCAGCAGAAGGGAGGGGGACCGTCGAGAGCAGTACTTC. The gene calls are TRBV15 and TRBJ2-7; D may be TRBD2 (7 bases). The CDR3 extends over 15 amino acids. The germline CDR1 and CDR2 sequences are LNHNV and YYDKDF (reference sequence). V dropped 2 bases and J dropped 7 bases, with 18 bases sitting between them. Full variable domain (outside the CDR3, taken from reference TRBV15 and TRBJ2-7): DAMVIQNPRYQVTQFGKPVTLSCSQTLNHNVMYWYQQKSSQAPKLLFHYYDKDFNNEADTPDNFQSRRPNTSFCFLDIRSPGLGDTAMYLCATSRREGDRREQYFGPGTRLTVT.

J is TRBJ1-1 and V is TRBV7-9; 12 bases align to TRBD1. V lost 1 base to trimming and J lost 7 bases; unmatched junction nucleotides: 13. Germline CDR1 SEHNR, CDR2 FQNEAQ (reference sequence). There are 18 residues in the CDR3. CDR3 DNA sequence: TGTGCCAGCAGCTTAGGGCAAGGGGGGCGGGACAGGGGGCTTGAAGCTTTCTTT. This encodes CASSLGQGGRDRGLEAFF.

The chain carries TRBV5-4 and TRBJ1-3, with a tentative D call TRBD1 (5 bases). CDR3 size: 19 residues. CDR1 is SGHNT, CDR2 YYREEE, per germline (reference sequence). Trimming removed 2 bases at V and 0 bases at J, with 21 bases between. The CDR3 bases are TGTGCCAGCAGCTTTGGTACCAGGGCGATGGTCCCCTCTGGAAACACCATATATTTT. It translates to CASSFGTRAMVPSGNTIYF.

The table lists this clone with a few counts. J is TRBJ1-1 and V is TRBV30; D unclear. The CDR3 covers 13 residues. From germline, CDR1 is GTSNPN and CDR2 SVGIG (reference sequence). The germline V and J ends were trimmed by 3 bases and 4 bases, with 12 bases remaining between them. CDR3 region: CAWSMGSSTEAFF. The CDR3 DNA reads TGTGCCTGGAGCATGGGCTCGAGCACTGAAGCTTTCTTT.

The V and J genes are TRBV27 and TRBJ1-4; no reliable D call. Trimming shortened V by 0 bases and J by 7 bases, and 12 bases separated the two germline ends. The CDR3 sequence is 15 residues long. CDR1 MNHEY and CDR2 SMNVEV come from the germline V gene (reference sequence). The CDR3, as DNA: TGTGCCAGCAGTTTATCAAATCGGGTCGGTGAAAAACTGTTTTTT. Residues: CASSLSNRVGEKLFF.

The chain is built from TRBV5-1 and TRBJ1-2, with D possibly matching TRBD1 (6 bases). The CDR3 is made up of 14 amino acids. The germline V gene has CDR1 SGHRS and CDR2 YFSETQ. The V gene lost 4 bases and the J gene lost 2 bases, with 12 bases spanning the gap. The CDR3 is CASSPQGPNYGYTF. The CDR3 nucleotides read TGCGCCAGCAGCCCGCAGGGGCCCAACTATGGCTACACCTTC. The full variable domain, with the rest looked up from reference TRBV5-1 and TRBJ1-2, is KAGVTQTPRYLIKTRGQQVTLSCSPISGHRSVSWYQQTPGQGLQFLFEYFSETQRNKGNFPGRFSGRQFSNSRSEMNVSTLELGDSALYLCASSPQGPNYGYTFGSGTRLTVV.

The sample holds one count of this clone. This chain uses TRBV21-1 with TRBJ1-2; the D call of TRBD1 is as the table states it, not checked on the DNA. TRBV21-1 is flagged as a pseudogene. The CDR3 is 12 amino acids. The CDR3 here is CASSPTECGYTF. The CDR3 bases are TGTGCCAGCAGTCCGACAGAATGCGGCTACACCTTC.

The V and J genes are TRBV30 and TRBJ1-5; maybe TRBD1 (5 bases). The V gene's germline CDR1 is GTSNPN and CDR2 SVGIG (reference sequence). V lost 0 bases to trimming and J lost 5 bases, with 14 bases between them. CDR3 length equals 15 residues. CDR3 loop: CAWSVGGGTYQPQHF. The DNA of the CDR3 is TGTGCCTGGAGTGTCGGTGGGGGGACTTATCAGCCCCAGCATTTT.

The chain is built from TRBV9 and TRBJ2-3; a possible D gene is TRBD2 (8 bases). The CDR3 consists of 16 residues. Germline V CDR1 and CDR2: SGDLS, YYNGEE. The V end was cut by 3 bases, the J end by 3 bases, with 17 bases between. CDR3 DNA: TGTGCCAGCAGCGCCGGGGGGGGACAGCATACAGATACGCAGTATTTT. It translates to CASSAGGGQHTDTQYF.